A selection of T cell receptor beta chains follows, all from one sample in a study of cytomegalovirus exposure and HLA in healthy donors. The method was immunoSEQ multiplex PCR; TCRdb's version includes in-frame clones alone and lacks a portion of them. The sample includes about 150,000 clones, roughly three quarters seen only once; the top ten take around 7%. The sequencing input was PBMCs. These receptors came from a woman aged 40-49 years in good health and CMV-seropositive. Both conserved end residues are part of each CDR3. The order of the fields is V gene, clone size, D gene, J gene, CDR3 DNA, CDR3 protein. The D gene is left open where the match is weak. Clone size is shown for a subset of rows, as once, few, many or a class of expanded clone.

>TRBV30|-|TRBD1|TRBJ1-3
TGTGCCTGGGGGACAGGGGCTGGAAACACCATATATTTT
CAWGTGAGNTIYF
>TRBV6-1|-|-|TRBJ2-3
TGTGCCAGCAGTGAACGGTCCCGGGGGGCCACAGATACGCAGTATTTT
CASSERSRGATDTQYF
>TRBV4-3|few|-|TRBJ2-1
TGCGCCAGCAGCCAAGATCAGGACAATGAGCAGTTCTTC
CASSQDQDNEQFF
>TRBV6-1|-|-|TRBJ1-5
TGTGCCAGCAGTGAGTCGGGCAATCAGCCCCAGCATTTT
CASSESGNQPQHF
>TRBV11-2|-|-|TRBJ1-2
TGTGCCAGCAGCCTCTACAGTCAATATGGCTACACCTTC
CASSLYSQYGYTF
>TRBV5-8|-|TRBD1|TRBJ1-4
TGTGCCAGCAGCTTGAGACAGGGAAATGAAAAACTGTTTTTT
CASSLRQGNEKLFF
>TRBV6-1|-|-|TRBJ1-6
TGTGCCAGCAGTGACAGTCAGGGATATAATTCACCCCTCCACTTT
CASSDSQGYNSPLHF
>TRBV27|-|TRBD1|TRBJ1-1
TGTGCCAGCAGTTTAAGGCAGGGGGCAACTGAAGCTTTCTTT
CASSLRQGATEAFF
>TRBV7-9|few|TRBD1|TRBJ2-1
TGTGCCAGCAGCCGGACAGGGGGCTTCTCCTACAATGAGCAGTTCTTC
CASSRTGGFSYNEQFF
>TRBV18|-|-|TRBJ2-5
TGTGCCAGCTCACCAGGGCAGCAAGAGACCCAGTACTTC
CASSPGQQETQYF
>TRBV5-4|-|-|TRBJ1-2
TGTGCCAGCAGCTTGGGATTGGCGGGGGCGGATGTTGACTACACCTTC
CASSLGLAGADVDYTF
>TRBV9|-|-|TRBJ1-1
TGTGCCAGCAGCAATACAGTGAACACTGAAGCTTTCTTT
CASSNTVNTEAFF
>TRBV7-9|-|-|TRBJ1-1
TGTGCCAGCAGCTTACAGGCGCGCGCTGAAGCTTTCTTT
CASSLQARAEAFF
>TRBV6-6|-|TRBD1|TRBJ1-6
TGTGCCAGCAGGCCACAGGGGACGGGGAATTCACCCCTCCACTTT
CASRPQGTGNSPLHF
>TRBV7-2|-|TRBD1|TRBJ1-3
TGTGCCAGCAGCCAAGTAACAGGGGCATCAAACACCATATATTTT
CASSQVTGASNTIYF
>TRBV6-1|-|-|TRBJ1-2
TGTGCCAGCAGTGAAAGCAGGGGACAAGATGGCTACACCTTC
CASSESRGQDGYTF
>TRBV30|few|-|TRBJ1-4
TGTGCCTGGAGTGTAGCCAGGGAAAAACTGTTTTTT
CAWSVAREKLFF
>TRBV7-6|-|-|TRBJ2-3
TGTGCCAGCAGTCAAACACACACAGATACGCAGTATTTT
CASSQTHTDTQYF
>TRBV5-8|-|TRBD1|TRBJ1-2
TGTGCCAGCAGCTTGGGGGGGACAGGGAGCCATGGCTACACCTTC
CASSLGGTGSHGYTF
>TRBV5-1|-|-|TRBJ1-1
TGCGCCAGCAGCTTGGCTTGGGGAGCCATGAACACTGAAGCTTTCTTT
CASSLAWGAMNTEAFF
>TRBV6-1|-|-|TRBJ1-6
TGTGCCAGCAGGGCTGACAGGACTAATTCACCCCTCCACTTT
CASRADRTNSPLHF
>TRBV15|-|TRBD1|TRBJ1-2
TGTGCCACCAGCGACCGGGACAGAAACTATGGCTACACCTTC
CATSDRDRNYGYTF
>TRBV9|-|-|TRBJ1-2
TGTGCCAGCAGCGTAAGTCCGACAGTTAACTATGGCTACACCTTC
CASSVSPTVNYGYTF
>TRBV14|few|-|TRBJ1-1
TGTGCCAGCAGCCAAGAAAAGAGCCGTTCCACTGAAGCTTTCTTT
CASSQEKSRSTEAFF
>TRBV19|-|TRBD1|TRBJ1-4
TGTGCCAGTAGTCCCCGGACAGGGACTAATGAAAAACTGTTTTTT
CASSPRTGTNEKLFF
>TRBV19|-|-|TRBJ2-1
TGTGCCAGTAGTATACAGGGGCCAGGAGGCAATGAGCAGTTCTTC
CASSIQGPGGNEQFF
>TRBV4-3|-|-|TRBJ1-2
TGCGCCAGCAGCCAAGAAGACGGGGCGGGGAGCTATGGCTACACCTTC
CASSQEDGAGSYGYTF
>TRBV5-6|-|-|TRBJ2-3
TGTGCCAGCAGCTTTTTAATAGCGGAAAACACAGATACGCAGTATTTT
CASSFLIAENTDTQYF
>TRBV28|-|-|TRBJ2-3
TGTGCCAGCAGTTCCCCCCGGACAGCCAGCACAGATACGCAGTATTTT
CASSSPRTASTDTQYF
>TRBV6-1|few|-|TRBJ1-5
TGTGCCAGCAGTGATCGACAGTATCAGCCCCAGCATTTT
CASSDRQYQPQHF
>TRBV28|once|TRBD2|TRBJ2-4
TGTGCCAGCAGCTCCTCGGGGGGAGGCAAAAACATTCAGTACTTC
CASSSSGGGKNIQYF
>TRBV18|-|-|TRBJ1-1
TGTGCCAGTCGACAGGAGGCTTACACTGAAGCTTTCTTT
CASRQEAYTEAFF
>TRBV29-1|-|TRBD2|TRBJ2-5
TGCAGCGTGGGGCCGGGACTACTCCAAGAGACCCAGTACTTC
CSVGPGLLQETQYF
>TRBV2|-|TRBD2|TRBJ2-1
TGTGCCAGCAGCGATTTCGGAGCGGGGAGGGAGTTCTTC
CASSDFGAGREFF
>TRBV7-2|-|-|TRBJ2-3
TGTGCCAGCAGCTTTTGGGCGCCAGATACGCAGTATTTT
CASSFWAPDTQYF
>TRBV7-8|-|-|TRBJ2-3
TGTGCCAGCAGCCCTCAGACTACCACAGATACGCAGTATTTT
CASSPQTTTDTQYF
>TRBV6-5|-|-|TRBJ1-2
TGTGCCAGCAGCCCCGGGACTCTCTATGGCTACACCTTC
CASSPGTLYGYTF
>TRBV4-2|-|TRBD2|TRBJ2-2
TGTGCCAGCAGCCCGGATAGCGGGGGGGCCCCCGGGGAGCTGTTTTTT
CASSPDSGGAPGELFF
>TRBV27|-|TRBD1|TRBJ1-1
TGTGCCAGCAGTTTATGGCCCCCGGGACAGGGTATGGAAGCTTTCTTT
CASSLWPPGQGMEAFF
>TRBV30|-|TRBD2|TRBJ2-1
TGTGCCTGGAACCTCGGGGGGGCTCTGTACAATGAGCAGTTCTTC
CAWNLGGALYNEQFF
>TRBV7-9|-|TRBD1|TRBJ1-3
TGTGCCAGCAGCCCACAGGGGGGAACTGGAAACACCATATATTTT
CASSPQGGTGNTIYF
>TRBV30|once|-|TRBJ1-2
TGTGCCTGGAGTCCACAGTCTAACTATGGCTACACCTTC
CAWSPQSNYGYTF